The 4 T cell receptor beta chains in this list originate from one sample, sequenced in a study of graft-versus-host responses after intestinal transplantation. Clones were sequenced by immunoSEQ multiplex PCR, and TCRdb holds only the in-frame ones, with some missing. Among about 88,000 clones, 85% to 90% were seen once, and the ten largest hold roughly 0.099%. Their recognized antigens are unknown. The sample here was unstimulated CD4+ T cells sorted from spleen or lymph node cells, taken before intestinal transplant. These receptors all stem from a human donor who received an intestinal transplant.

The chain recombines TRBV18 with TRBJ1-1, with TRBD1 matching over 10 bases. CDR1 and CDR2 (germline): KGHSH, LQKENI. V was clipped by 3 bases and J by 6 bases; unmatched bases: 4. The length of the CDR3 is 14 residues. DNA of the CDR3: TGTGCCAGCTCACCTCGTGGACAGGGGGCTGAAGCTTTCTTT. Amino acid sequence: CASSPRGQGAEAFF.

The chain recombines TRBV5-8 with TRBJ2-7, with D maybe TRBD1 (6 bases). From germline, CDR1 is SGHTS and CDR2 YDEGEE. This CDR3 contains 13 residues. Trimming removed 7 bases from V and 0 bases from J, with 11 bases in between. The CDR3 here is CASQRDTSYEQYF. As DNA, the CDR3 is TGTGCCAGCCAAAGGGACACCTCCTACGAGCAGTACTTC.

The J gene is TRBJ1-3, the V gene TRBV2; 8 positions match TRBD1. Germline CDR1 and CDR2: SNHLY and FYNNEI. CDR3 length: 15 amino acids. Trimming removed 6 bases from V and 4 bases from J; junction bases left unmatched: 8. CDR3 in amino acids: CASRDTTGDGNTIYF. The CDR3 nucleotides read TGTGCCAGCAGGGACACGACAGGGGACGGAAACACCATATATTTT.

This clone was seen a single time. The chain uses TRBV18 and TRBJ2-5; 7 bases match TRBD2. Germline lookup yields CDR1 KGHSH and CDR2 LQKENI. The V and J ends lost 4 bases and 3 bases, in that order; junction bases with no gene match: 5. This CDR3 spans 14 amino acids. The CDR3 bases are TGTGCCAGCTCACAAACTACTAGCGAAGAGACCCAGTACTTC. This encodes CASSQTTSEETQYF.